The T cell receptor (beta chain) under discussion was sequenced for a study of T-cell memory formation after mild COVID-19. Study context: Largely, TCR clusters stayed within a single donor. Study observations and caveats: CD4+ bias marked clones expanding day 15 to 37, unlike balanced contracting clones. Memory from before infection featured some responding clones, which suggests cross-reactive memory joined. There was no confirmation that second-wave clones peaking on day 37 were SARS-CoV-2 specific.

As concerns this clonotype: The antigen is not known.

TCRdb re-derived calls from the 5' RACE reads in MiXCR, one entry per CDR3 protein. The repertoire holds roughly 40,000 distinct CDR3 sequences, with around 6.1% as singletons. The sample consisted of PBMCs or a T cell subset sorted from them (not recorded which). The receptor was isolated from an adult who had mild COVID-19 (a few samples of this study predate the infection). Cell type and time point are not known.

The CDR3 sequence is CASTTGTPSYNEQFF. Written as DNA, the CDR3 is TGTGCCAGCACTACCGGGACCCCCTCCTACAATGAGCAGTTCTTC. The chain links TRBV5-4 to TRBJ2-1; the D gene could be TRBD1 or TRBD2 (5 bases each). Deletions cut 6 bases from V and 0 bases from J, with 13 bases between. Germline V gene lookup returns CDR1 SGHNT and CDR2 YYREEE (reference sequence). The CDR3 extends over 15 amino acids.